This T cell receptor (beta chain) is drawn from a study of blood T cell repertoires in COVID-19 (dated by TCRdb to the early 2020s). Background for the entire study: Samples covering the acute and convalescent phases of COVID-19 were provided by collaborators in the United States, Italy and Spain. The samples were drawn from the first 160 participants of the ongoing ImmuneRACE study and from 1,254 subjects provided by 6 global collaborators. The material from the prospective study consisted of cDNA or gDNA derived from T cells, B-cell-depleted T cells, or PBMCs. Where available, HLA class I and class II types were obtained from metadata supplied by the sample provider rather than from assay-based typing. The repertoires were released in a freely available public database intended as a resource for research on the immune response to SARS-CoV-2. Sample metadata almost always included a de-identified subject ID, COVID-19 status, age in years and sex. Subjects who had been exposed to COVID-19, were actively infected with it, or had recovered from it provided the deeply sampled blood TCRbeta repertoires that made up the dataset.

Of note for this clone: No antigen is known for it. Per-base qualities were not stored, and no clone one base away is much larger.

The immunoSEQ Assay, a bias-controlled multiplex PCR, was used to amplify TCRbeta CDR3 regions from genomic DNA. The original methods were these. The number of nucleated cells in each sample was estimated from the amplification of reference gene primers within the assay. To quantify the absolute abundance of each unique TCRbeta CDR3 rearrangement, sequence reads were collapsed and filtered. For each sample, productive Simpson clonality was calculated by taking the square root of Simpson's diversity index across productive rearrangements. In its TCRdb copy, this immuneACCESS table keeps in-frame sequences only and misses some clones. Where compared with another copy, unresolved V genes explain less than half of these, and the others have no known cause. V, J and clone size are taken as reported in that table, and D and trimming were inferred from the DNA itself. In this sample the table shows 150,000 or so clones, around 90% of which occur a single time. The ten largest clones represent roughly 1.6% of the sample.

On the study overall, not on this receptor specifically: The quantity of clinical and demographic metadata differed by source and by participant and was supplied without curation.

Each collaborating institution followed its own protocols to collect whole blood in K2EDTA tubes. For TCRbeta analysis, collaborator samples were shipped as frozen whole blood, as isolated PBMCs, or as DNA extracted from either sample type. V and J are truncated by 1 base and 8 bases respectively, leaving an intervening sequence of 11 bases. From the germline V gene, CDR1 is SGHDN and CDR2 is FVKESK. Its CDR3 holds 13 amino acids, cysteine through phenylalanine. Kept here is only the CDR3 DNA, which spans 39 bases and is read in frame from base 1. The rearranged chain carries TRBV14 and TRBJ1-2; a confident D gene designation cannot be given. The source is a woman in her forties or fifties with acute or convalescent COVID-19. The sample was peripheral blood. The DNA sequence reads TGTGCCAGCAGCCAAGGGATGACGAGGGGCTACACCTTC. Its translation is CASSQGMTRGYTF.